Following are 21 T cell receptor beta chains from one sample sequenced in a study of control samples from healthy donors and cancer patients. Only in-frame clones appear in the TCRdb table, and some are missing; sequencing was by immunoSEQ multiplex PCR. Of 130,000 or so clones in the sample, roughly nine tenths are singletons; the top ten hold about 7.6%. The sample comprised PBMCs. The source is a middle-aged man with head and neck cancer.

The chain links TRBV18 to TRBJ1-6; unclear D gene. This CDR3 comprises 12 residues. Trimming pared 2 bases from V and 18 bases from J, leaving 14 bases between. CDR1 and CDR2 from the germline V gene are KGHSH and LQKENI. For the CDR3, the DNA is TGTGCCAGCTCACCATTCTTGCACCCGGGCCACTTT. Encoded protein: CASSPFLHPGHF.

The V call is TRBV5-1, the J call TRBJ2-7; TRBD1 agrees at 8 bases. V was pared by 0 bases and J by 3 bases, with 11 bases of the junction left unmatched. This CDR3 has 17 residues. CDR1 and CDR2 (germline): SGHRS, YFSETQ. The DNA of the CDR3 is TGCGCCAGCAGCTTGGCACCCGCTCAGGGGGCATACTACGAGCAGTACTTC. Translating it yields CASSLAPAQGAYYEQYF. The variable domain in full, with the rest retrieved from reference TRBV5-1 and TRBJ2-7, is KAGVTQTPRYLIKTRGQQVTLSCSPISGHRSVSWYQQTPGQGLQFLFEYFSETQRNKGNFPGRFSGRQFSNSRSEMNVSTLELGDSALYLCASSLAPAQGAYYEQYFGPGTRLTVT.

The chain couples TRBV28 to TRBJ2-7; weak D call: TRBD1 (5 bases). With 8 bases removed from V and 2 bases from J, the gap between germline ends came to 10 bases. The germline gives CDR1 MDHEN, CDR2 SYDVKM. CDR3 length: 12 residues. The chain's CDR3 is CASLRQPYEQYF. The CDR3 DNA is TGTGCCAGCTTAAGACAGCCCTACGAGCAGTACTTC.

This clone was detected once. This sequence joins TRBV5-4 and TRBJ2-2; 7 nucleotides line up with TRBD2. The CDR3 runs 15 residues. V shed 5 bases, J shed 4 bases, and the junction held 8 bases outside the gene matches. Germline lookup yields CDR1 SGHNT and CDR2 YYREEE (reference sequence). CDR3 region: CASRSGLGGTGELFF. The CDR3 region has the DNA TGTGCCAGCAGGTCCGGACTAGGCGGCACCGGGGAGCTGTTTTTT.

This clone was observed a single time. CDR3 amino acids: CASSSGTEQYF. In DNA, the CDR3 is TGTGCCAGCAGCTCCGGCACCGAGCAGTACTTC. V gene TRBV5-6 combines with J gene TRBJ2-7, with D unclear. Germline V gene data show CDR1 as SGHDT and CDR2 as YYEEEE. This CDR3 comprises 11 residues. The V gene lost 3 bases and the J gene lost 6 bases, with 7 bases spanning the gap.

This chain joins TRBV28 and TRBJ1-3; tentatively, D is TRBD1 (5 bases). Trimming removed 5 bases from V and 5 bases from J, with 7 bases in between. The germline V gene encodes CDR1 MDHEN and CDR2 SYDVKM. The CDR3 covers 12 residues. The CDR3 DNA reads as TGTGCCAGCAGTACAGGAAGAAACACCATATATTTT. Encoded protein: CASSTGRNTIYF.

The chain recombines TRBV6-6 with TRBJ2-3, with D tentatively TRBD1 (5 bases). Trimming took 6 bases from V and 6 from J, leaving 13 bases between them. Germline CDR1 MNHNY, CDR2 SVGAGI (reference sequence). The CDR3 covers 13 residues. The CDR3 DNA sequence: TGTGCCAGCAGCCCCCAGACAGCTGATACGCAGTATTTT. Encoded protein: CASSPQTADTQYF.

The rearrangement links TRBV19 to TRBJ2-3, with TRBD2 matching over 9 bases. The CDR3 consists of 16 residues. CDR1 and CDR2 (germline): LNHDA, SQIVND (reference sequence). The J segment lost 2 bases and the V segment lost 6 bases, leaving 9 bases of the junction unmatched. CDR3 residues: CASSRRTSANTDTQYF. The CDR3 nucleotides are TGTGCCAGTAGCCGGAGGACTAGCGCGAACACAGATACGCAGTATTTT. The full variable domain, in which reference TRBV19 and TRBJ2-3 provide the parts outside the CDR3, is DGGITQSPKYLFRKEGQNVTLSCEQNLNHDAMYWYRQDPGQGLRLIYYSQIVNDFQKGDIAEGYSVSREKKESFPLTVTSAQKNPTAFYLCASSRRTSANTDTQYFGPGTRLTVL.

This clone was counted only a few times. This chain uses TRBV4-1 with TRBJ1-4; D uncertain. The length of the CDR3 is 13 residues. CDR1 MGHRA and CDR2 YSYEKL come from the germline V gene. Trimming stripped 1 base from V and 11 bases from J, with 11 bases between. The CDR3 DNA sequence: TGCGCCAGCAGCCAAGTTCTTCGAGAGAAACTGTTTTTT. This translates into CASSQVLREKLFF.

This clone was observed a few times. V is TRBV6-5 and J is TRBJ1-1, with D uncertain. Per germline, CDR1 MNHEY and CDR2 SVGAGI. Trimming took 0 bases from V and 0 from J, leaving 8 bases between them. The CDR3 is 15 residues long. The CDR3 DNA sequence: TGTGCCAGCAGTTACTCACGCACCCTGAACACTGAAGCTTTCTTT. This sequence encodes CASSYSRTLNTEAFF.

The chain carries TRBV19 and TRBJ1-6; D possibly corresponds to TRBD1 (6 bases). Trimming left V 7 bases short and J 1 base short, with 14 bases between. The CDR3 has 16 residues. Germline V gene data show CDR1 as LNHDA and CDR2 as SQIVND (reference sequence). The CDR3 reads CASTPRGRSYNSPLHF. The CDR3 coding sequence is TGTGCCAGTACCCCCAGGGGTAGGTCCTATAATTCACCCCTCCACTTT.

Only one count was recorded for this clone. The chain recombines TRBV2 with TRBJ1-2, with D uncertain. The CDR3 is 14 residues long. Looked up from germline, CDR1 is SNHLY and CDR2 is FYNNEI. V was trimmed by 3 bases and J by 6 bases, leaving 14 bases between them. The CDR3 loop is CASSEAGRDNGYTF. For the CDR3, the DNA is TGTGCCAGCAGTGAGGCCGGTCGGGATAATGGCTACACCTTC.

About this clone: The junction differs from germline at one of its ends, possibly a read error. This rearrangement joins TRBV9 to TRBJ2-2; 7 nucleotides align to TRBD2. The CDR3 runs 14 residues. Per the germline V gene, CDR1 is SGDLS and CDR2 is YYNGEE. The CDR3 region has the DNA TGTGCCCGCAGCCCTTGGGGGGGGACCGGGGAGCTGTTTTTT. Translated: CARSPWGGTGELFF. Drawing the rest from reference TRBV9 and TRBJ2-2, the complete variable domain is DSGVTQTPKHLITATGQRVTLRCSPRSGDLSVYWYQQSLDQGLQFLIQYYNGEERAKGNILERFSAQQFPDLHSELNLSSLELGDSALYFCARSPWGGTGELFFGEGSRLTVL.

This clone came up a few times. The chain links TRBV6-5 to TRBJ2-7, with D possibly TRBD2 on 5 matching bases. Germline CDR1 and CDR2: MNHEY and SVGAGI. This CDR3 is 15 amino acids long. Trimming shortened V by 0 bases and J by 3 bases, and 12 bases separated the two germline ends. The CDR3: CASSYSIGSVYEQYF. CDR3 DNA: TGTGCCAGCAGTTACTCAATCGGTAGCGTCTACGAGCAGTACTTC.

This clone was detected once. V is TRBV7-9 and J is TRBJ2-1; TRBD1 matches 7 bases. The CDR3 covers 15 residues. Germline CDR1 reads SEHNR; CDR2 reads FQNEAQ (reference sequence). J was trimmed by 7 bases and V by 2 bases; bases with no gene match: 8. CDR3 DNA sequence: TGTGCCAGCAGCTTAATAGGGGGCTCCGGGAATGAGCAGTTCTTC. Its protein product is CASSLIGGSGNEQFF.

This sequence joins TRBV28 and TRBJ2-7; a weak D match, TRBD2 (7 bases). V was shortened by 6 bases and J by 4 bases, with 25 bases between the two germline ends. The CDR3 spans 17 residues. Germline V gene lookup returns CDR1 MDHEN and CDR2 SYDVKM. The CDR3 sequence is CASRSTLGGALLYEQYF. The CDR3 coding sequence is TGTGCCAGCAGATCAACCCTGGGGGGGGCATTGTTGTACGAGCAGTACTTC. Looking up the rest from reference TRBV28 and TRBJ2-7 gives the full variable domain: DVKVTQSSRYLVKRTGEKVFLECVQDMDHENMFWYRQDPGLGLRLIYFSYDVKMKEKGDIPEGYSVSREKKERFSLILESASTNQTSMYLCASRSTLGGALLYEQYFGPGTRLTVT.

The CDR3 nucleotides read TGTGCCATCAGGGGGACTAGCGGGTTGAACACCGGGGAGCTGTTTTTT. Translated, it gives CAIRGTSGLNTGELFF. The chain employs TRBV10-3 and TRBJ2-2; 12 bases line up with TRBD2. CDR3 length: 16 residues. The V and J ends lost 6 bases and 1 base, in that order; junction bases with no gene match: 3. Germline V lookup: CDR1 ENHRY, CDR2 SYGVKD.

The chain links TRBV5-1 to TRBJ2-5; no definite D call. The V gene lost 4 bases and the J gene lost 4 bases, with 14 bases spanning the gap. Looked up from germline, CDR1 is SGHRS and CDR2 is YFSETQ. There are 14 residues in the CDR3. Written as DNA, the CDR3 is TGCGCCAGCAGCCCCGCTGACTCACGAGAGACCCAGTACTTC. Translation gives CASSPADSRETQYF.

This rearrangement joins TRBV5-5 to TRBJ2-1; D ambiguous. CDR1 is SGHKS, CDR2 YYEKEE, per germline (reference sequence). The CDR3 covers 13 residues. V was trimmed by 1 base and J by 6 bases, leaving 8 bases between them. The CDR3 DNA sequence: TGTGCCAGCAGCTTGTCTAGGTCCAATGAGCAGTTCTTC. It yields the protein CASSLSRSNEQFF.

On this clone: This CDR3 is also generated by other DNA sequences in the sample. The chain carries TRBV6-5 and TRBJ1-2; possibly TRBD1 for D (5 bases). Germline V gives CDR1 MNHEY, CDR2 SVGAGI. The CDR3 covers 15 residues. The ends were cut back, 6 bases at V and 4 bases at J, with 18 bases in the middle. Here the CDR3 DNA reads TGTGCCAGCAGGGGGGATGGTGGGGGGTCCTATGGCTACACCTTC. It encodes CASRGDGGGSYGYTF.

The rearrangement joins TRBV10-2 to TRBJ2-1, with TRBD2 matching 9 bases. V shed 6 bases, J shed 9 bases, and the junction held 9 bases outside the gene matches. CDR1 is WSHSY and CDR2 is SAAADI in the germline V gene. The CDR3 is 14 residues long. CDR3 region: CASRVAGEGVEQFF. In DNA, the CDR3 is TGCGCCAGCAGGGTAGCGGGGGAAGGCGTTGAGCAGTTCTTC.